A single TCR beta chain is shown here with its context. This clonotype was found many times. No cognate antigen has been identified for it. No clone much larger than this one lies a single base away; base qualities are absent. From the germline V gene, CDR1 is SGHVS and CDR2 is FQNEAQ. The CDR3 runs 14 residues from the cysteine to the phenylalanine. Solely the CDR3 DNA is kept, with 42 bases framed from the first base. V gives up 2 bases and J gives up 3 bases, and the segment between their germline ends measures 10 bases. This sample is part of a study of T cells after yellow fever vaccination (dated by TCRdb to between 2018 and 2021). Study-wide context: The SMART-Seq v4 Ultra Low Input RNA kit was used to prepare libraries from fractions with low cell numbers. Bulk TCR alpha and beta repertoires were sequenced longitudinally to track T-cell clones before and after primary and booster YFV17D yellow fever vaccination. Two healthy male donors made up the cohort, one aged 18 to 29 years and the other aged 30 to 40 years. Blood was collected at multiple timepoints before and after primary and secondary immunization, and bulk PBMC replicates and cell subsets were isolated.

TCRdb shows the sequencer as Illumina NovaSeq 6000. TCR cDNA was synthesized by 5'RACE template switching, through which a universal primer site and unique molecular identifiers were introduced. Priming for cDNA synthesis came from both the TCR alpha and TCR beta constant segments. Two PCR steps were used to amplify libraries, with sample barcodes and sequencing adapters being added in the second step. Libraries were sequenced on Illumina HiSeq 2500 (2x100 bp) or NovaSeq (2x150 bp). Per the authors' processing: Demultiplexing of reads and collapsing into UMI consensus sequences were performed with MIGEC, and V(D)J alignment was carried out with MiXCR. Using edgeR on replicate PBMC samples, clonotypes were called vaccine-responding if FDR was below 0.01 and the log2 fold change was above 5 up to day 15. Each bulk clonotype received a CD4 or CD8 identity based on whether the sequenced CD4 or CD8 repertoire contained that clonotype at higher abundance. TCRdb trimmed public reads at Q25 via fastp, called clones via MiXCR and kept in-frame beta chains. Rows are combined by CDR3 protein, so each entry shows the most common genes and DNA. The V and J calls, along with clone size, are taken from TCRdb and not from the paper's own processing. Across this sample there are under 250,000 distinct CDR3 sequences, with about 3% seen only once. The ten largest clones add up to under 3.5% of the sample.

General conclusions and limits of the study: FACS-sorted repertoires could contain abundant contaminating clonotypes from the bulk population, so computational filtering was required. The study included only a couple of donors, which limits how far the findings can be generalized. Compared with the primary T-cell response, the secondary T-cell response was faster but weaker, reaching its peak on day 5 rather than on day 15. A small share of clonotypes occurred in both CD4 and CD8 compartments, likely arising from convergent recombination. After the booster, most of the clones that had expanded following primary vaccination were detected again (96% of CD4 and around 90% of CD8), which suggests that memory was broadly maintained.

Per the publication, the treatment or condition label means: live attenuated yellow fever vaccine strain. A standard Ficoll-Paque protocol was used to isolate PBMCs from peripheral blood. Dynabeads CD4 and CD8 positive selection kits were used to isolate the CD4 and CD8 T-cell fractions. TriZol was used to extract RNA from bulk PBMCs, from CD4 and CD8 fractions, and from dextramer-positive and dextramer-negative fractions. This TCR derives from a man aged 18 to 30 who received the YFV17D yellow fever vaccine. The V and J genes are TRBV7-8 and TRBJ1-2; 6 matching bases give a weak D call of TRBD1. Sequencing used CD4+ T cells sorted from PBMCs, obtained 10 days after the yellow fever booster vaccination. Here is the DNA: TGTGCCAGCAGCTTAACAGGGTCTGACTATGGCTACACCTTC. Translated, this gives CASSLTGSDYGYTF.